This T cell receptor (beta chain) was recovered during a study of PD-1 blockade in mismatch repair-deficient tumors. Findings of the study overall: Tumor-resident clones, often undetectable pretreatment in blood, expanded then contracted after pembrolizumab.

This clone was counted a few times. The target antigen is unknown. Germline CDR1 and CDR2: SQVTM and ANQGSEA. This CDR3 region has 14 residues. V dropped 0 bases and J dropped 10 bases, with 16 bases sitting between them. Every patient had mismatch repair deficiency by PCR or immunohistochemistry. TCR sequencing covered a few patients who responded to pembrolizumab. Produced via immunoSEQ multiplex PCR; TCRdb's table is partial and in-frame only. The sample carries 130,000 or so clones, about 85% recorded once. Specimen: peripheral blood, collected 44 weeks after starting pembrolizumab. The TCR sequence derives from an adult with mismatch repair-deficient cancer. The chain couples TRBV29-1 to TRBJ2-1, with D hard to call. CDR3 nucleotide sequence: TGCAGCGTTGAAGATCGGAGATCCAGTGTAGAGCAGTTCTTC. Protein sequence: CSVEDRRSSVEQFF.